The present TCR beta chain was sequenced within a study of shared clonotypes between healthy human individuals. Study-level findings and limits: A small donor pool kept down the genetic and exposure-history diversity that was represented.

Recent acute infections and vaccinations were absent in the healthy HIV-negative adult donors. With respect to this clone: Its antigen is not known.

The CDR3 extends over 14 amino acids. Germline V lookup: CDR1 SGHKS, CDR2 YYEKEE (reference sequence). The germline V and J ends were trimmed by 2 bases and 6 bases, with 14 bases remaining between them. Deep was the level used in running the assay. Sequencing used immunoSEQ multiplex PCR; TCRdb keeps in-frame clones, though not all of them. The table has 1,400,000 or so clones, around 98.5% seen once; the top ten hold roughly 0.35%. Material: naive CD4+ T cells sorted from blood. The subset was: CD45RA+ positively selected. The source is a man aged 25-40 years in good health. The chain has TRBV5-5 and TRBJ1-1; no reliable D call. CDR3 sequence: CASSFLGVFAEAFF. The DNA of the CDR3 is TGTGCCAGCAGCTTTTTGGGAGTCTTCGCTGAAGCTTTCTTT. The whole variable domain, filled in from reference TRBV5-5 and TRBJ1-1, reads DAGVTQSPTHLIKTRGQQVTLRCSPISGHKSVSWYQQVLGQGPQFIFQYYEKEERGRGNFPDRFSARQFPNYSSELNVNALLLGDSALYLCASSFLGVFAEAFFGQGTRLTVV.